This T cell receptor (beta chain) is from a study of cytomegalovirus exposure and HLA in healthy donors. Study-wide results and limits: One later analysis, an examination of the 120 validation repertoires, found that first-cohort TCR clusters tended to co-occur in them.

Profiled with immunoSEQ multiplex PCR; TCRdb holds only in-frame clones, not every one. The sample carries about 150,000 clones, 80% to 90% recorded once. V was trimmed by 5 bases and J by 10 bases, leaving 18 bases between them. The germline V gene has CDR1 SEHNR and CDR2 FQNEAQ (reference sequence). This CDR3 has 13 amino acids. With regard to this clone: Its antigen remains unknown.

The sequencing input was PBMCs. This receptor was identified in a man between 18 and 35 years old in good health and CMV-seropositive. The rearrangement joins TRBV7-9 to TRBJ2-7, with a weak D call TRBD2 (5 bases). CDR3 in DNA: TGTGCCAGCAGCCCCGAGGAAGGACTCCATCAGTACTTC. Translating it yields CASSPEEGLHQYF.